These T cell receptor beta chains were read from a single sample in a study of blood T cell repertoires in COVID-19. The repertoire was sequenced with immunoSEQ multiplex PCR; TCRdb's copy has only in-frame clones and lacks some. The sample gives about 26,000 clones, 80% to 90% of which show up once; approximately 13% is in the top ten. Material: peripheral blood. All receptors derive from a human donor in a cohort sampled during active COVID-19. The donor label of this sample is uncertain. CDR3s include the opening cysteine and the closing phenylalanine or tryptophan. D genes are given only for firm matches. Part of the rows lack a size; the others show once, few, many or a class for expanded clones.

v_gene: TRBV7-9
abundance: .
d_gene: .
j_gene: TRBJ2-7
CDR3aa: CASSLNTGSSRPYEQYF

v_gene: TRBV4-2
abundance: .
d_gene: TRBD2
j_gene: TRBJ2-4
CDR3aa: CASRPEGRENIQYF

v_gene: TRBV2
abundance: .
d_gene: TRBD1
j_gene: TRBJ1-1
CDR3aa: CASRKETGMDTEAFF

v_gene: TRBV5-1
abundance: once
d_gene: .
j_gene: TRBJ2-5
CDR3aa: CASSLGRAGETQYF

v_gene: TRBV5-1
abundance: .
d_gene: TRBD2
j_gene: TRBJ2-7
CDR3aa: CASSPRTSGADSYEQYF

v_gene: TRBV19
abundance: .
d_gene: TRBD1
j_gene: TRBJ2-7
CDR3aa: CASSISGQGISYEQYF

v_gene: TRBV28
abundance: .
d_gene: .
j_gene: TRBJ2-7
CDR3aa: CASATGSYEQYF

v_gene: TRBV27
abundance: .
d_gene: .
j_gene: TRBJ2-1
CDR3aa: CASSFILYNEQFF

v_gene: TRBV2
abundance: .
d_gene: TRBD1
j_gene: TRBJ2-7
CDR3aa: CASSEYGTGSRFTYEQYF

v_gene: TRBV9
abundance: .
d_gene: TRBD2
j_gene: TRBJ2-2
CDR3aa: CASSPRAGGGAWSGELFF

v_gene: TRBV5-4
abundance: .
d_gene: .
j_gene: TRBJ2-3
CDR3aa: CASSLKGTDTQYF

v_gene: TRBV18
abundance: .
d_gene: TRBD1
j_gene: TRBJ1-3
CDR3aa: CASSPPGQGMVGPGNTIYF

v_gene: TRBV5-3
abundance: .
d_gene: TRBD2
j_gene: TRBJ2-3
CDR3aa: CARSEASGGTDTQYF

v_gene: TRBV7-2
abundance: .
d_gene: TRBD1
j_gene: TRBJ1-2
CDR3aa: CASSLGQGKGYTF

v_gene: TRBV27
abundance: .
d_gene: TRBD1
j_gene: TRBJ2-1
CDR3aa: CASSSQGAGNEQFF

v_gene: TRBV7-8
abundance: .
d_gene: .
j_gene: TRBJ1-2
CDR3aa: CASSLQGRNRGSYTF

v_gene: TRBV6-5
abundance: .
d_gene: .
j_gene: TRBJ2-1
CDR3aa: CASKSGTTTYNEQFF

v_gene: TRBV2
abundance: .
d_gene: .
j_gene: TRBJ1-2
CDR3aa: CASSGTDSYGYTF

v_gene: TRBV7-6
abundance: .
d_gene: TRBD1
j_gene: TRBJ2-1
CDR3aa: CASSLRQGAINEQFF

v_gene: TRBV5-1
abundance: .
d_gene: .
j_gene: TRBJ1-6
CDR3aa: CASSLDTAYNSPLHF

v_gene: TRBV5-1
abundance: few
d_gene: TRBD1
j_gene: TRBJ1-2
CDR3aa: CASSVSGQGDGYTF

v_gene: TRBV2
abundance: .
d_gene: TRBD1
j_gene: TRBJ2-1
CDR3aa: CASSEGGQGMGNEQFF